This T cell receptor (beta chain) is drawn from a study of cytomegalovirus exposure and HLA in healthy donors. Note on this clone: What it binds is unknown.

Findings and caveats of the study: Some TCR beta chains (about 170 of them) were listed as cytomegalovirus-associated. Reports showed the classifier diagnosing cytomegalovirus status with high specificity and sensitivity.

This table comes from immunoSEQ multiplex PCR, and its TCRdb copy is limited to in-frame clones, with some not included. The profile shows around 300,000 clones, about 86% of them singletons. These donors were members of the roughly 120-subject validation cohort, a group separate from the approximately 700-subject first cohort. The length of the CDR3 is 13 residues. Germline CDR1 and CDR2: SNHLY and FYNNEI. V was pared by 1 base and J by 12 bases, with 13 bases between. The sample consisted of PBMCs. The chain uses TRBV2 and TRBJ2-4; D unclear. The receptor was derived from a woman aged 18-30 years in good health and CMV-seronegative. The CDR3 sequence is CASSEGWRKPQYF. The CDR3 coding sequence is TGTGCCAGCAGTGAAGGATGGCGGAAACCTCAGTACTTC. The full variable domain, in which reference TRBV2 and TRBJ2-4 provide the parts outside the CDR3, is EPEVTQTPSHQVTQMGQEVILRCVPISNHLYFYWYRQILGQKVEFLVSFYNNEISEKSEIFDDQFSVERPDGSNFTLKIRSTKLEDSAMYFCASSEGWRKPQYFGAGTRLSVL.